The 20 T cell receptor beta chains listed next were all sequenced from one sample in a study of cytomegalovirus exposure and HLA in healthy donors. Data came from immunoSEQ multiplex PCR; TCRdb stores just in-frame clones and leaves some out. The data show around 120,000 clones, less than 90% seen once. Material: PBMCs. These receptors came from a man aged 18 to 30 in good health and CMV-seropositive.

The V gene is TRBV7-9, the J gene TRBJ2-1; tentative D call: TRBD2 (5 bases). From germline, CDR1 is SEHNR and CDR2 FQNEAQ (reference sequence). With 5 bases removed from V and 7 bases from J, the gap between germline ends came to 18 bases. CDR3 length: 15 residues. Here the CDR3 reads CASSGTPRVRNEQFF. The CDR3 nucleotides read TGTGCCAGCAGCGGCACCCCGAGGGTAAGAAATGAGCAGTTCTTC.

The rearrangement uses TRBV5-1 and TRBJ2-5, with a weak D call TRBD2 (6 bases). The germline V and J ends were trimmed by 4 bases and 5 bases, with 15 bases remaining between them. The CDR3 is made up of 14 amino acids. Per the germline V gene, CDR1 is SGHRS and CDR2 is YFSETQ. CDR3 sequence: CASSLTSFRETQYF. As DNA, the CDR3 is TGCGCCAGCAGCCTAACTAGCTTTAGGGAGACCCAGTACTTC.

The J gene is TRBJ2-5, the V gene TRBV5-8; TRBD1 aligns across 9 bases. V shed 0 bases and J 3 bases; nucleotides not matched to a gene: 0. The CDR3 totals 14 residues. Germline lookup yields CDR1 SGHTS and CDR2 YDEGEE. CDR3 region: CASSLGTGEETQYF. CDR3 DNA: TGTGCCAGCAGCTTGGGGACAGGGGAAGAGACCCAGTACTTC.

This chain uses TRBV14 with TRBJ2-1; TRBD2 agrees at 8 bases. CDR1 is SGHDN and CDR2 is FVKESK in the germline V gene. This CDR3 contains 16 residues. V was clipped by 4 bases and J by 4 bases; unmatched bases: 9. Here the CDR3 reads CASSPLRGGPYNEQFF. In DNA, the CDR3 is TGTGCCAGCAGCCCTCTCCGGGGGGGCCCTTACAATGAGCAGTTCTTC.

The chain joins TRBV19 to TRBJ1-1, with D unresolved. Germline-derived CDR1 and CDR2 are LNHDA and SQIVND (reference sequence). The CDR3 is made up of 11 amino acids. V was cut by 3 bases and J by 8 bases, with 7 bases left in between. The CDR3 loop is CASSIMEEAFF. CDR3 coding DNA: TGTGCCAGTAGTATTATGGAGGAAGCTTTCTTT.

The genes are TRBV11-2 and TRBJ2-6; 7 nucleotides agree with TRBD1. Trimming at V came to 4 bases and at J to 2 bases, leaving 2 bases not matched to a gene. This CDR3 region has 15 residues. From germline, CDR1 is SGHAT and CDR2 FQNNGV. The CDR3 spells CASSSTGAGANVLTF. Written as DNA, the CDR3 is TGTGCCAGCAGCTCCACAGGGGCTGGGGCCAACGTCCTGACTTTC. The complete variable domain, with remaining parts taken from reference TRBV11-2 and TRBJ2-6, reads EAGVAQSPRYKIIEKRQSVAFWCNPISGHATLYWYQQILGQGPKLLIQFQNNGVVDDSQLPKDRFSAERLKGVDSTLKIQPAKLEDSAVYLCASSSTGAGANVLTFGAGSRLTVL.

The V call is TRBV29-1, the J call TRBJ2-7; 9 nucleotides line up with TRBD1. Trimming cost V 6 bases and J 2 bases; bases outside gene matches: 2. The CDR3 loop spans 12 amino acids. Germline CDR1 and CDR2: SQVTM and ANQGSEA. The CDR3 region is CSVGTGTYEQYF. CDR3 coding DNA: TGCAGCGTCGGGACAGGGACCTACGAGCAGTACTTC.

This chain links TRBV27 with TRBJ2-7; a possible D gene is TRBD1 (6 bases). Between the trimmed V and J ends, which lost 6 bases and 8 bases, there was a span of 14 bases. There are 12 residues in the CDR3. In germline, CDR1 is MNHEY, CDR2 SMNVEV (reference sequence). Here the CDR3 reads CASRLQGSQQYF. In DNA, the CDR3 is TGTGCCAGCAGGCTACAGGGTAGCCAGCAGTACTTC.

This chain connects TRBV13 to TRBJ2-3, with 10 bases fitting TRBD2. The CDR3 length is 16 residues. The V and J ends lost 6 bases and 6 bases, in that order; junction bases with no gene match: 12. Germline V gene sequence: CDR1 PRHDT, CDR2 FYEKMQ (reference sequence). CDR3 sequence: CASRISGGRHRDTQYF. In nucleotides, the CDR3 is TGTGCCAGCAGAATTAGCGGGGGGCGGCATCGGGATACGCAGTATTTT.

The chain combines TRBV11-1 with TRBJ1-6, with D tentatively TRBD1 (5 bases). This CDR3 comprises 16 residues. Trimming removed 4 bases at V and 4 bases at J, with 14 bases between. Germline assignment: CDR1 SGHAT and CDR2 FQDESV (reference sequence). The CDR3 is CASSSKRGTYNSPLHF. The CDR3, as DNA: TGTGCCAGCAGCTCAAAACGAGGGACTTATAATTCACCCCTCCACTTT.

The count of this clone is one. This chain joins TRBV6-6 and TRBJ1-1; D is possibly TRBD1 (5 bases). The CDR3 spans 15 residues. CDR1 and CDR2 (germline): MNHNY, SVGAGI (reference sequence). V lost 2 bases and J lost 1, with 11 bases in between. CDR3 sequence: CASSYPTDRNTEAFF. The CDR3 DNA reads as TGTGCCAGCAGTTACCCCACCGACAGGAACACTGAAGCTTTCTTT.

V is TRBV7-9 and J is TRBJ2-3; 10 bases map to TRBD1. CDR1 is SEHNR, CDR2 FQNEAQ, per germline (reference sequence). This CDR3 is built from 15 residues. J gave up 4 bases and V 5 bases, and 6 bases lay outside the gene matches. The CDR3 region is CASSLGTGDADTQYF. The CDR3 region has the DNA TGTGCCAGCAGCCTGGGGACAGGGGACGCAGATACGCAGTATTTT.

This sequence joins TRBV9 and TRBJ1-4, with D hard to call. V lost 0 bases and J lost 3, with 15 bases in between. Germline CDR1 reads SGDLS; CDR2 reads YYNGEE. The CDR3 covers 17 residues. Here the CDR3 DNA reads TGTGCCAGCAGCGTAGGTATCCAGGAGGAGGCTAATGAAAAACTGTTTTTT. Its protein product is CASSVGIQEEANEKLFF.

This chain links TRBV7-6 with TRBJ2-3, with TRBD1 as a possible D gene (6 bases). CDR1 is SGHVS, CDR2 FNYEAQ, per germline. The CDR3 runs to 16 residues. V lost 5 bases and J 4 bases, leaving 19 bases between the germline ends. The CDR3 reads CASSQQGNFAADTQYF. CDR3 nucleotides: TGTGCCAGCAGCCAACAGGGAAATTTCGCGGCAGATACGCAGTATTTT.

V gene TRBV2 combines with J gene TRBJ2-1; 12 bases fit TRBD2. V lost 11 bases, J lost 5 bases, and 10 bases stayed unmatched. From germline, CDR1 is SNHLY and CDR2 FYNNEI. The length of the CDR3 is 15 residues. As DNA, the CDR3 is TGTGCCGGACAACCTAGCGGGGGGGCCGACAATGAGCAGTTCTTC. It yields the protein CAGQPSGGADNEQFF.

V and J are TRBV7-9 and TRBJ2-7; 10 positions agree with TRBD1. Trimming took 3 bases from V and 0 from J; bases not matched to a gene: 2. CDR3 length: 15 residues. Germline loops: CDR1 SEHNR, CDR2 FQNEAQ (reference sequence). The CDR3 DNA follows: TGTGCCAGCAGCTTCGGGACAGGGGTCTCCTACGAGCAGTACTTC. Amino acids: CASSFGTGVSYEQYF.

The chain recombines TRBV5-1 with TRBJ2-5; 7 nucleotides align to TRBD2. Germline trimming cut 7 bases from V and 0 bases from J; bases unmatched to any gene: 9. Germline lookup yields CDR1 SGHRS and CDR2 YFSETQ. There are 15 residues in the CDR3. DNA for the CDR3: TGCGCCAGCCTTCGTAACGGGGGGAACCAAGAGACCCAGTACTTC. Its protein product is CASLRNGGNQETQYF.

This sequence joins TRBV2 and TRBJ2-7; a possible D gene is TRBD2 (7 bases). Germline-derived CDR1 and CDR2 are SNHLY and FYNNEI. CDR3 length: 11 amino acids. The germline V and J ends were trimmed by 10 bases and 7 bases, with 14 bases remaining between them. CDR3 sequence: CATWGGGEQYF. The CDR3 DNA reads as TGTGCCACTTGGGGAGGGGGGGAGCAGTACTTC.

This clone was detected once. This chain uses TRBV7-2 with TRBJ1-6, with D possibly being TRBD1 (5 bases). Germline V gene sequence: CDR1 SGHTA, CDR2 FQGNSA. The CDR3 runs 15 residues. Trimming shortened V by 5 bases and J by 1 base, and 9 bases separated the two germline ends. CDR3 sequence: CASSGQGSYNSPLHF. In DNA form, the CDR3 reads TGTGCCAGCAGCGGTCAGGGTTCCTATAATTCACCCCTCCACTTT.

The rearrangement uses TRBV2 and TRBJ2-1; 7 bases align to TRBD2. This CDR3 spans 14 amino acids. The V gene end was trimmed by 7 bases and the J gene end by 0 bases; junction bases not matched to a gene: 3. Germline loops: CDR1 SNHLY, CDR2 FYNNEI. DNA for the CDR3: TGTGCCAGCAATCTAGCGGACTCCTACAATGAGCAGTTCTTC. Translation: CASNLADSYNEQFF.